The table lists the clone carrying this TCR beta chain with a count of one. Its matching antigen is unknown. CDR1 and CDR2 from the germline V gene are MNHEY and SVGAGI. Trimming cost V 6 bases and J 1 base; bases outside gene matches: 7. The CDR3 has 15 amino acids. The study treated chemo-refractory metastatic non-small-cell lung cancer patients with focal radiation plus ipilimumab CTLA-4 blockade. This entry is derived from a study of radiotherapy plus CTLA-4 blockade in lung cancer. For the study at large: Objective responses were observed in approximately 17% of patients, and disease control was achieved by roughly 31%. Points from the study as a whole: Response, reportedly, was best predicted by interferon-beta along with early blood T cell clone dynamics. TCR clones of tumor origin grew in blood after radiotherapy plus ipilimumab.

Repertoires were generated with immunoSEQ multiplex PCR, while TCRdb's copy carries only in-frame clones and drops some. The sample comprises 85,000 to 120,000 clones, over 75% of which are singletons, and roughly 2.5% rests with the top ten. The chain carries TRBV6-5 and TRBJ2-7; 9 bases are shared with TRBD1. This sequence originates from a human donor with non-small cell lung cancer that progressed on radiotherapy plus ipilimumab. Some clones in this sample may be carry-over from other donors' samples. Sequencing was performed on peripheral blood, taken from a patient treated with radiotherapy plus ipilimumab. The chain's CDR3 is CASSNPGTGSYEQYF. In DNA form, the CDR3 reads TGTGCCAGCAGCAACCCGGGGACAGGGTCCTACGAGCAGTACTTC.